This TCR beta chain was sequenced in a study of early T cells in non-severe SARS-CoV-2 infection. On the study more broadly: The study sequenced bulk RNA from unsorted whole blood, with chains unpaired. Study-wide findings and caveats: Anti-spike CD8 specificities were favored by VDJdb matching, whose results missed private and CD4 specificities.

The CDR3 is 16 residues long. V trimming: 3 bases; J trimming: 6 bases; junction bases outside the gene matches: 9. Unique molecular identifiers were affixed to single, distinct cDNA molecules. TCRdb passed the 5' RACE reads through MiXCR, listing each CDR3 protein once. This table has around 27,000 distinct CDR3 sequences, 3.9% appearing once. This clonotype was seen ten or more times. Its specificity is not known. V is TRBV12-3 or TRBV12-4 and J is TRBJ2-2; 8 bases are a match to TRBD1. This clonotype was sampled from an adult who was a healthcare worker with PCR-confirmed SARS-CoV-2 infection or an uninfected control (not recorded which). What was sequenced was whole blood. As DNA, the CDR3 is TGTGCCAGCAGTTTTTCGACAGGGGCCGGTCCCGGGGAGCTGTTTTTT. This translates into CASSFSTGAGPGELFF.